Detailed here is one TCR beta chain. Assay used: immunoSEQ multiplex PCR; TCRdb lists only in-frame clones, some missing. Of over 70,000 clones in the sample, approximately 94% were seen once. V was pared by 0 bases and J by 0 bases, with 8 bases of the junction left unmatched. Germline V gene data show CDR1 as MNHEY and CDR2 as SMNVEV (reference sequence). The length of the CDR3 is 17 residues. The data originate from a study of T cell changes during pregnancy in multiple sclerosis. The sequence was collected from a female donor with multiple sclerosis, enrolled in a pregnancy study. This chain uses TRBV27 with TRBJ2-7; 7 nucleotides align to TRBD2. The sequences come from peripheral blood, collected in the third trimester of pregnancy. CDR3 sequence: CASSLSTSALLSYEQYF. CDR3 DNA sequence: TGTGCCAGCAGTTTATCTACTAGCGCCCTACTCTCCTACGAGCAGTACTTC.